These 29 T cell receptor beta chains were all obtained from the same sample, sequenced in a study of blood T cell repertoires in COVID-19. Here immunoSEQ multiplex PCR was the method, and the copy in TCRdb shows in-frame clones only, minus some. This table has 160,000 or so clones, about four fifths appearing once. The sequenced sample was peripheral blood. Receptors originate from a man between 65 and 79 years old with active or convalescent COVID-19.

This chain joins TRBV27 and TRBJ2-1, with D possibly matching TRBD1 (6 bases). CDR1 is MNHEY and CDR2 is SMNVEV in the germline V gene (reference sequence). Trimming pared 6 bases from V and 3 bases from J, leaving 27 bases between. The CDR3 consists of 19 residues. The DNA of the CDR3 is TGTGCCAGCAGCCAGACAGGCGCCAGCCTGATAGCCGGCTACAATGAGCAGTTCTTC. Translating it yields CASSQTGASLIAGYNEQFF.

This chain links TRBV16 with TRBJ1-3, with D unclear. V was clipped by 2 bases and J by 3 bases, with 11 bases between them. This CDR3 spans 15 amino acids. The germline gives CDR1 KGHSY, CDR2 FQNENV. The CDR3 nucleotides read TGTGCCAGCAGCCAAGATTTTAGTGGTGGAAACACCATATATTTT. Translating gives CASSQDFSGGNTIYF.

This clone was recorded only once. This chain's CDR3 is CASSSQTGSGANVLTF. CDR3 nucleotide sequence: TGCGCCAGCAGCTCCCAAACAGGCTCTGGGGCCAACGTCCTGACTTTC. The chain combines TRBV5-1 with TRBJ2-6, with D tentatively TRBD1 (5 bases). Trimming took off 3 bases at V and 0 bases at J, with 10 bases between the two ends. Germline V gene lookup returns CDR1 SGHRS and CDR2 YFSETQ. The CDR3 runs to 16 residues. The complete variable domain, with remaining parts taken from reference TRBV5-1 and TRBJ2-6, reads KAGVTQTPRYLIKTRGQQVTLSCSPISGHRSVSWYQQTPGQGLQFLFEYFSETQRNKGNFPGRFSGRQFSNSRSEMNVSTLELGDSALYLCASSSQTGSGANVLTFGAGSRLTVL.

This chain links TRBV12-5 with TRBJ1-1, with 9 bases lining up with TRBD1. Trimming took 6 bases from V and 6 from J; bases not matched to a gene: 5. The CDR3 length is 13 residues. Germline-derived CDR1 and CDR2 are LGHNT and FRNRAP. As DNA, the CDR3 is TGTGCTAGTGGCCGGGACAGGGCGGCTGAAGCTTTCTTT. Its translation is CASGRDRAAEAFF.

The V call is TRBV7-2, the J call TRBJ2-7; no clear D gene. Germline V gene lookup returns CDR1 SGHTA and CDR2 FQGNSA. CDR3 length: 13 amino acids. Trimming shortened V by 2 bases and J by 3 bases, and 8 bases separated the two germline ends. The CDR3 DNA follows: TGTGCCAGCAGCTTATTGCTAGACTACGAGCAGTACTTC. It is translated as CASSLLLDYEQYF. Based on the CDR3 plus reference TRBV7-2 and TRBJ2-7, the full variable domain is GAGVSQSPSNKVTEKGKDVELRCDPISGHTALYWYRQSLGQGLEFLIYFQGNSAPDKSGLPSDRFSAERTGGSVSTLTIQRTQQEDSAVYLCASSLLLDYEQYFGPGTRLTVT.

This rearrangement joins TRBV10-2 to TRBJ1-2; 8 bases line up with TRBD1. The CDR3 consists of 14 residues. J was trimmed by 4 bases and V by 4 bases; bases with no gene match: 5. Germline-derived CDR1 and CDR2 are WSHSY and SAAADI. CDR3: CASSGETGVYGYTF. The CDR3 nucleotides read TGCGCCAGCAGTGGGGAGACAGGGGTCTATGGCTACACCTTC.

The chain uses TRBV14 and TRBJ1-6; no definite D call. Trimming took 4 bases from V and 11 from J, leaving 15 bases between them. This CDR3 comprises 14 residues. Germline CDR1 SGHDN, CDR2 FVKESK. CDR3: CASSPGPGRTPLHF. The CDR3 bases are TGTGCCAGCAGCCCCGGACCTGGGAGGACACCCCTCCACTTT.

A few counts support this clone. The CDR3 here is CASSETDRAEQYF. The CDR3 DNA sequence: TGTGCCAGCAGTGAGACGGACAGGGCGGAGCAGTACTTC. V is TRBV6-1 and J is TRBJ2-7; 8 bases line up with TRBD1. Germline values: CDR1 MNHNS, CDR2 SASEGT. The CDR3 totals 13 residues. V trimming: 3 bases; J trimming: 7 bases; junction bases outside the gene matches: 5.

The CDR3: CASSSGQGDTIYF. CDR3 coding DNA: TGCGCCAGCAGCTCGGGACAGGGGGACACCATATATTTT. The chain recombines TRBV5-1 with TRBJ1-3; 11 bases are shared with TRBD1. Unmatched junction bases numbered 1, after V lost 3 bases and J lost 8 bases. Germline values: CDR1 SGHRS, CDR2 YFSETQ. This CDR3 contains 13 residues.

This chain links TRBV30 with TRBJ2-7, with D tentatively TRBD2 (7 bases). CDR1 and CDR2 (germline): GTSNPN, SVGIG (reference sequence). Trimming cost V 6 bases and J 2 bases, with 11 bases left between them. The CDR3 loop spans 12 amino acids. CDR3 bases: TGTGCCTGTTTCGGGGGGCCCTACGAGCAGTACTTC. Its translation: CACFGGPYEQYF.

This chain connects TRBV2 to TRBJ2-7, with a tentative D call TRBD1 (6 bases). The CDR3 loop spans 12 amino acids. Germline CDR1 reads SNHLY; CDR2 reads FYNNEI. Trimming left V 6 bases short and J 6 bases short, with 12 bases between. DNA for the CDR3: TGTGCCAGCAGGTCGACAGGAACCGAGCAGTACTTC. Its protein product is CASRSTGTEQYF. The full variable domain, completed using reference TRBV2 and TRBJ2-7, is EPEVTQTPSHQVTQMGQEVILRCVPISNHLYFYWYRQILGQKVEFLVSFYNNEISEKSEIFDDQFSVERPDGSNFTLKIRSTKLEDSAMYFCASRSTGTEQYFGPGTRLTVT.

The V call is TRBV30, the J call TRBJ2-5; TRBD1 matches 7 bases. From germline, CDR1 is GTSNPN and CDR2 SVGIG (reference sequence). Trimming took 0 bases from V and 3 from J; bases not matched to a gene: 10. The CDR3 is 16 amino acids. The CDR3 region is CAWSVLRLGQKETQYF. The CDR3 DNA is TGTGCCTGGAGTGTATTGAGGTTGGGACAGAAAGAGACCCAGTACTTC.

The CDR3 loop reads CASSFSQGALYGYTF. Here the CDR3 DNA reads TGTGCCAGCAGTTTTTCCCAGGGTGCCCTCTATGGCTACACCTTC. This rearrangement joins TRBV6-5 to TRBJ1-2; a possible D gene is TRBD1 (5 bases). Trimming cost V 4 bases and J 4 bases, with 16 bases left between them. CDR3 length equals 15 residues. Germline V gene lookup returns CDR1 MNHEY and CDR2 SVGAGI.

This clone was detected once. The CDR3 sequence: CASSPSRDSRGYTF. Here the CDR3 DNA reads TGTGCCAGCAGCCCGTCCCGGGACAGTCGAGGCTACACCTTC. The chain recombines TRBV7-2 with TRBJ1-2; 7 bases are a match to TRBD1. J gave up 8 bases and V 5 bases, and 11 bases lay outside the gene matches. The CDR3 is made up of 14 amino acids. In germline, CDR1 is SGHTA, CDR2 FQGNSA.

The CDR3 nucleotides read TGTGCCAGCTTTAGGGGGAACTATGGCTACACCTTC. Protein sequence: CASFRGNYGYTF. The rearrangement uses TRBV6-5 and TRBJ1-2; tentatively, D is TRBD1 (6 bases). The CDR3 extends over 12 amino acids. Germline loops: CDR1 MNHEY, CDR2 SVGAGI. With 8 bases removed from V and 2 bases from J, the gap between germline ends came to 9 bases.

The chain couples TRBV13 to TRBJ2-6; the match to TRBD1 covers 7 bases. CDR3 length: 16 amino acids. Germline trimming cut 5 bases from V and 0 bases from J; bases unmatched to any gene: 4. Germline V lookup: CDR1 PRHDT, CDR2 FYEKMQ (reference sequence). The CDR3: CASSTNRGSGANVLTF. CDR3 nucleotide sequence: TGTGCCAGCAGCACCAACAGGGGCTCTGGGGCCAACGTCCTGACTTTC.

The chain joins TRBV11-2 to TRBJ1-3, with 7 bases lining up with TRBD1. V was pared by 3 bases and J by 4 bases, with 6 bases of the junction left unmatched. The CDR3 is made up of 15 amino acids. The germline gives CDR1 SGHAT, CDR2 FQNNGV. Here the CDR3 reads CASSLTGRSGNTIYF. The CDR3 DNA is TGTGCCAGCAGCTTGACAGGGAGGTCCGGAAACACCATATATTTT.

In this sample, this clone turned up a few times. V gene TRBV7-8 combines with J gene TRBJ1-5, with D perhaps TRBD1 (5 bases). There are 13 residues in the CDR3. V lost 4 bases and J 5 bases, leaving 9 bases between the germline ends. Germline V gene lookup returns CDR1 SGHVS and CDR2 FQNEAQ. The CDR3 sequence is CASSSDRDQPQHF. In DNA, the CDR3 is TGTGCCAGCAGCTCCGACAGAGATCAGCCCCAGCATTTT.

V is TRBV12-5 and J is TRBJ1-2; 9 bases are shared with TRBD1. This CDR3 contains 14 residues. J was trimmed by 7 bases and V by 4 bases; bases with no gene match: 7. Germline values: CDR1 LGHNT, CDR2 FRNRAP. The CDR3, as DNA: TGTGCTAGTGGTTGGGGGACAGGGAACGGTGGCTACACCTTC. It is translated as CASGWGTGNGGYTF.

The chain links TRBV2 to TRBJ1-6; 7 positions match TRBD1. V was clipped by 6 bases and J by 0 bases; unmatched bases: 5. The germline gives CDR1 SNHLY, CDR2 FYNNEI. This CDR3 contains 16 residues. The CDR3 DNA sequence: TGTGCCAGCAGGGCAGGGGGAAGCTCCTATAATTCACCCCTCCACTTT. Translated, it gives CASRAGGSSYNSPLHF.

The chain is built from TRBV14 and TRBJ2-1; D is unclear. CDR3 length equals 12 residues. V shed 8 bases and J shed 7 bases, with 12 bases lying between them. Germline V gene lookup returns CDR1 SGHDN and CDR2 FVKESK. The CDR3 DNA reads as TGTGCCAGCGGTGGATTGAGGAATGAGCAGTTCTTC. As protein: CASGGLRNEQFF.

J is TRBJ2-5 and V is TRBV6-5, with 9 bases that match TRBD2. The germline CDR1 and CDR2 sequences are MNHEY and SVGAGI. V was clipped by 10 bases and J by 1 base; unmatched bases: 10. This CDR3 region has 15 residues. The DNA of the CDR3 is TGTGCCACCCGGGGTAGCGGGGGCCCCCAAGAGACCCAGTACTTC. It encodes CATRGSGGPQETQYF.

This chain links TRBV7-8 with TRBJ2-5; possibly TRBD2 for D (5 bases). From germline, CDR1 is SGHVS and CDR2 FQNEAQ. This CDR3 comprises 15 residues. With 5 bases removed from V and 3 bases from J, the gap between germline ends came to 16 bases. The CDR3 sequence: CASSRGLTREETQYF. CDR3 sequence (DNA): TGTGCCAGCAGCCGAGGACTCACACGGGAAGAGACCCAGTACTTC.

In this sample, this clone turned up once. The chain carries TRBV6-6 and TRBJ1-1, with 7 bases lining up with TRBD1. Unmatched junction bases numbered 3, after V lost 5 bases and J lost 6 bases. The CDR3 length is 12 residues. Germline V lookup: CDR1 MNHNY, CDR2 SVGAGI (reference sequence). CDR3 amino acids: CASSQTGAEAFF. CDR3 coding DNA: TGTGCCAGCAGTCAAACAGGGGCTGAAGCTTTCTTT.

The rearrangement joins TRBV4-1 to TRBJ2-2; 8 bases fit TRBD2. CDR1 is MGHRA, CDR2 YSYEKL, per germline. With 1 base clipped from V and 6 bases from J, the junction kept 10 bases outside the gene matches. There are 17 residues in the CDR3. For the CDR3, the DNA is TGCGCCAGCAGCCAAGTCTACGACGGGGGGGACGCCGGGGAGCTGTTTTTT. Translated: CASSQVYDGGDAGELFF.

This rearrangement joins TRBV24-1 to TRBJ2-1; possibly TRBD2 for D (6 bases). The V and J ends lost 6 bases and 8 bases respectively, with 16 bases between them. The CDR3 length is 14 residues. Per the germline V gene, CDR1 is KGHDR and CDR2 is SFDVKD. The CDR3: CATSPPGSGDEQFF. CDR3 sequence (DNA): TGTGCCACCAGTCCTCCAGGGTCGGGAGATGAGCAGTTCTTC.

The chain recombines TRBV7-9 with TRBJ2-3; D is perhaps TRBD1 (6 bases). Per germline, CDR1 SEHNR and CDR2 FQNEAQ (reference sequence). V dropped 4 bases and J dropped 1 base, with 18 bases sitting between them. This CDR3 has 17 amino acids. In DNA form, the CDR3 reads TGTGCCAGCAGCTCCTCCAGTTACGGGACACGCACAGATACGCAGTATTTT. This gives the protein CASSSSSYGTRTDTQYF.

CDR3 region: CASSLPPGQGVYSNQPQHF. The CDR3 coding sequence is TGTGCCAGCAGCTTACCTCCGGGACAGGGGGTTTATAGCAATCAGCCCCAGCATTTT. This chain joins TRBV5-4 and TRBJ1-5; TRBD1 matches 11 bases. The J segment lost 0 bases and the V segment lost 2 bases, leaving 10 bases of the junction unmatched. There are 19 residues in the CDR3. Germline lookup yields CDR1 SGHNT and CDR2 YYREEE (reference sequence).

The V call is TRBV3-1 (or the pseudogene TRBV3-2), the J call TRBJ1-4; D uncertain. Germline-derived CDR1 and CDR2 are LGHDT and YNNKEL (reference sequence). The length of the CDR3 is 14 residues. The V gene lost 6 bases and the J gene lost 3 bases, with 11 bases spanning the gap. DNA for the CDR3: TGTGCCAGCAGGGCGGGTCGCGCTAATGAAAAACTGTTTTTT. It encodes CASRAGRANEKLFF.